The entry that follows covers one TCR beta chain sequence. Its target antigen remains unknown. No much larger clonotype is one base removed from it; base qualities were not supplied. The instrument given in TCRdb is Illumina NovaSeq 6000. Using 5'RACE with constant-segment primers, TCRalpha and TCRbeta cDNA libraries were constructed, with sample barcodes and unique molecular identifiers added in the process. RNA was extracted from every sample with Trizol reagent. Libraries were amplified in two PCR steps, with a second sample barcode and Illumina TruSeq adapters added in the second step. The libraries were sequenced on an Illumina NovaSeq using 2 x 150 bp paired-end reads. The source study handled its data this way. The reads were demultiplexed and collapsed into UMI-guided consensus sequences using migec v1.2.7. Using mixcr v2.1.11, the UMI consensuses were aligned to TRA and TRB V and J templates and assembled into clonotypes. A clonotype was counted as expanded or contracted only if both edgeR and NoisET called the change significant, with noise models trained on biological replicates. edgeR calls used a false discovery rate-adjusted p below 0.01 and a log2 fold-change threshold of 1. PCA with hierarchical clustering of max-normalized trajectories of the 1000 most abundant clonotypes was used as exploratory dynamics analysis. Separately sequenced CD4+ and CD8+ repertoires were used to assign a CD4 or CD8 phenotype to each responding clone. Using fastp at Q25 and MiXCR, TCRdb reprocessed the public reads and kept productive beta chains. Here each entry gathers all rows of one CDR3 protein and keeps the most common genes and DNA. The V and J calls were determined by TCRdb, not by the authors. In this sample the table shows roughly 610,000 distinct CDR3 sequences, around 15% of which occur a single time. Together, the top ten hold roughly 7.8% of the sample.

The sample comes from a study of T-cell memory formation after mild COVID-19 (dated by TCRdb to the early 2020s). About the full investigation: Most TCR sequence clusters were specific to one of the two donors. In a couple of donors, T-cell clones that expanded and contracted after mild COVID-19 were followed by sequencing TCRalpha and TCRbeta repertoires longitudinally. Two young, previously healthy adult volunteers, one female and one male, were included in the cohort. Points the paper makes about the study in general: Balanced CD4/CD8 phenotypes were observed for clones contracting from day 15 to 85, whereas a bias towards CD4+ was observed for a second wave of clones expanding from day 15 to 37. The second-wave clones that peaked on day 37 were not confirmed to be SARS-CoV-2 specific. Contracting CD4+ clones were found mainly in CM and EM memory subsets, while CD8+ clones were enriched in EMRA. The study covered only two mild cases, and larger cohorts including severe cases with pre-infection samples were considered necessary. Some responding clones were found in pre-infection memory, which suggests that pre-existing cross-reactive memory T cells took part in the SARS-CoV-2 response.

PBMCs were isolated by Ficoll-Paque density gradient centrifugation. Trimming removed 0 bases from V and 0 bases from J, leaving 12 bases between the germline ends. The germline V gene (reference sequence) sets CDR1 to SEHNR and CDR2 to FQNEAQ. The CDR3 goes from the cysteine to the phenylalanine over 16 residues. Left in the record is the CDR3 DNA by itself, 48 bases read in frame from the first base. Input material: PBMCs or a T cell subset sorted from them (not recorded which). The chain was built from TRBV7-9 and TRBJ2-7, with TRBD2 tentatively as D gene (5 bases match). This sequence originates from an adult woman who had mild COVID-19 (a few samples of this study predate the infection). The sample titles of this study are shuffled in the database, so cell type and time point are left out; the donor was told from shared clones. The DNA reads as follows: TGTGCCAGCAGCTTAGCGGACTTTACGTACTCCTACGAGCAGTACTTC. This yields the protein CASSLADFTYSYEQYF.